One and the same sample provided the 12 T cell receptor beta chains below, sequenced in a study of T-cell reconstitution after alpha-beta-depleted transplantation in children. Construction of the TCRbeta library involved unique molecular identifiers. One entry per CDR3 protein results from TCRdb running MiXCR on the PCR reads. This table has hundreds of thousands of distinct CDR3 sequences, 10% to 15% appearing once. This sample comprised PBMCs, mostly from graft donor cells, obtained 360 days after TCRalphabeta/CD19-depleted stem cell transplant. These receptors came from a male patient aged 10 to 17 who had a stem cell transplant for acute myeloid leukemia, so the T cells may come from the graft donor.

V and J are TRBV29-1 and TRBJ2-5, with TRBD2 matching 7 bases. Trimming took 4 bases from V and 9 from J; bases not matched to a gene: 14. Looked up from germline, CDR1 is SQVTM and CDR2 is ANQGSEA. The CDR3 is made up of 14 amino acids. CDR3 sequence reads: CSVAPSLAGVAQYF. The CDR3 DNA reads TGCAGCGTTGCCCCTTCCCTTGCGGGAGTGGCCCAGTACTTC.

V gene TRBV7-2 combines with J gene TRBJ2-1; D ambiguous. Germline V gene sequence: CDR1 SGHTA, CDR2 FQGNSA. V lost 1 base to trimming and J lost 11 bases, with 0 bases between them. The length of the CDR3 is 9 residues. DNA for the CDR3: TGTGCCAGCAGCTTAGAGCAGTTCTTC. It specifies CASSLEQFF.

The chain links TRBV7-9 to TRBJ1-2; TRBD1 matches 8 bases. V trimming: 1 base; J trimming: 6 bases; junction bases outside the gene matches: 7. The germline CDR1 and CDR2 sequences are SEHNR and FQNEAQ (reference sequence). This CDR3 is 15 amino acids long. The CDR3 DNA sequence: TGTGCCAGCAGCTTAGGTAGACAGGGGAGTGATGGCTACACCTTC. Its protein is CASSLGRQGSDGYTF.

V is TRBV20-1 and J is TRBJ2-3; TRBD1 or TRBD2 may be the D gene (5 bases each). Between the trimmed V and J ends, which lost 3 bases and 1 base, there was a span of 20 bases. The CDR3 is made up of 17 amino acids. Germline V gene sequence: CDR1 DFQATT, CDR2 SNEGSKA (reference sequence). The CDR3 nucleotides read TGCAGTGCTAGCTTAGGGAGCACAGGTTGGGGCACAGATACGCAGTATTTT. Its protein product is CSASLGSTGWGTDTQYF.

This clonotype was recorded once. CDR3: CASSYGVWRAFQETQYF. In nucleotides, the CDR3 is TGTGCCAGCAGTTACGGCGTTTGGAGAGCGTTTCAAGAGACCCAGTACTTC. This chain connects TRBV6-5 to TRBJ2-5, with D unresolved. CDR3 length: 17 amino acids. V shed 2 bases and J shed 2 bases, with 18 bases lying between them. Germline CDR1 is MNHEY and CDR2 is SVGAGI.

The chain links TRBV28 to TRBJ2-1; D is possibly TRBD2 (5 bases). CDR1 is MDHEN, CDR2 SYDVKM, per germline. Trimming took 2 bases from V and 0 from J, leaving 11 bases between them. The CDR3 loop spans 16 amino acids. This CDR3 is CASSLSVGLSYNEQFF. The CDR3 DNA reads TGTGCCAGCAGTTTAAGTGTTGGACTCTCCTACAATGAGCAGTTCTTC.

This clonotype appeared a few times. The rearrangement uses TRBV18 and TRBJ2-3; no clear D gene. The V gene lost 2 bases and the J gene lost 4 bases, with 4 bases spanning the gap. Germline lookup yields CDR1 KGHSH and CDR2 LQKENI. CDR3 length equals 12 residues. CDR3 region: CASSPWADTQYF. In nucleotides, the CDR3 is TGTGCCAGCTCACCATGGGCAGATACGCAGTATTTT.

This clonotype was picked up a small number of times. The CDR3 region is CASSPPFKTDTQYF. CDR3 nucleotide sequence: TGTGCCAGCAGCCCTCCTTTTAAGACAGATACGCAGTATTTT. The chain employs TRBV27 and TRBJ2-3; no firm D call. The germline V and J ends were trimmed by 6 bases and 3 bases, with 13 bases remaining between them. This CDR3 spans 14 amino acids. CDR1 and CDR2 from the germline V gene are MNHEY and SMNVEV (reference sequence).

The chain links TRBV2 to TRBJ2-5; D may be TRBD2 (6 bases). CDR3 length: 13 residues. Germline CDR1 is SNHLY and CDR2 is FYNNEI. CDR3 sequence: CAGAGGNGETQYF. The DNA for the CDR3 is TGTGCTGGGGCCGGGGGTAATGGAGAGACCCAGTACTTC. Full variable domain (rest looked up from reference TRBV2 and TRBJ2-5): EPEVTQTPSHQVTQMGQEVILRCVPISNHLYFYWYRQILGQKVEFLVSFYNNEISEKSEIFDDQFSVERPDGSNFTLKIRSTKLEDSAMYFCAGAGGNGETQYFGPGTRLLVL.

This clonotype showed up just a few times. The chain uses TRBV6-4 and TRBJ2-2; a possible D gene is TRBD2 (5 bases). Germline loops: CDR1 MRHNA, CDR2 SNTAGT. The CDR3 has 15 amino acids. Between the trimmed V and J ends, which lost 8 bases and 2 bases, there was a span of 15 bases. In DNA form, the CDR3 reads TGTGCCAGCTGCAGCGAGGGTCCTAACACCGGGGAGCTGTTTTTT. Translating gives CASCSEGPNTGELFF.

This clonotype was seen only a few times. This chain uses TRBV6-1 with TRBJ2-3; 11 bases align to TRBD2. The CDR3 contains 15 residues. The trim removed 7 bases at V and 5 bases at J, leaving 8 bases unmatched. Germline assignment: CDR1 MNHNS and CDR2 SASEGT. CDR3 bases: TGTGCCAGCACCCTACTAGCGGGAGAAGGAGATACGCAGTATTTT. Amino acid sequence: CASTLLAGEGDTQYF.

This sequence joins TRBV12-3 or TRBV12-4 and TRBJ1-4, with D possibly being TRBD1 (5 bases). The CDR3 runs 16 residues. V was shortened by 6 bases and J by 8 bases, with 22 bases between the two germline ends. CDR3 loop: CASSIGATPWGEKLFF. CDR3 DNA: TGTGCCAGCAGCATCGGGGCGACACCCTGGGGAGAAAAACTGTTTTTT.